The sample holds one count of the clone carrying this T cell receptor beta chain. This record comes from a study of blood T cell repertoires in COVID-19. On the study more broadly: The samples span acute and convalescent COVID-19 from the United States, Italy and Spain. Sources were T cells, B-cell-depleted T cells, or PBMCs; the material itself was cDNA or gDNA.

The CDR3 runs 13 residues. The germline gives CDR1 WNHNN, CDR2 SYGVQD (reference sequence). Trimming took off 4 bases at V and 2 bases at J, with 8 bases between the two ends. Original processing methods: Scientists estimated how many nucleated cells there were by amplifying reference gene primers. This table comes from immunoSEQ multiplex PCR, and its TCRdb copy is limited to in-frame clones, with some not included. The V and J calls and clone size come from that table; D and trimming were worked out from the DNA. The table lists about 220,000 clones, around 81% of them singletons. Input material: peripheral blood. This receptor was identified in a woman aged 25 to 39 who had recovered from COVID-19. The V gene is TRBV10-1, the J gene TRBJ2-5; maybe TRBD2 (6 bases). The CDR3 sequence: CASSGGKQETQYF. The CDR3 DNA is TGCGCCAGCAGTGGCGGGAAACAAGAGACCCAGTACTTC.